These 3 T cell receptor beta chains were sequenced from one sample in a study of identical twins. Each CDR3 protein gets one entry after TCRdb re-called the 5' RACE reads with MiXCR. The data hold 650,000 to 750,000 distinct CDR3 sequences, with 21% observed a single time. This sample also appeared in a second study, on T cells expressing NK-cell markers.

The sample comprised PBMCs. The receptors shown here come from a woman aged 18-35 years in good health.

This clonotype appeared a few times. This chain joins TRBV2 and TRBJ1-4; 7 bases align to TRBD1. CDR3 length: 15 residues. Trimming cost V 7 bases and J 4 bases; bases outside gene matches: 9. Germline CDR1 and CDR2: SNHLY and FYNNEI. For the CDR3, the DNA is TGTGCCAGCACGAGCGACAGGGCCGATAATGAAAAACTGTTTTTT. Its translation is CASTSDRADNEKLFF.

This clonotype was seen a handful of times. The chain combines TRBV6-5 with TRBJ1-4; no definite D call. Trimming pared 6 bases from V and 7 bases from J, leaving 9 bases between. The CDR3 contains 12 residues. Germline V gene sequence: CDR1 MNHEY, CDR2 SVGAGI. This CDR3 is CASRAGGEKLFF. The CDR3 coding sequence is TGTGCCAGCAGAGCGGGAGGTGAAAAACTGTTTTTT.

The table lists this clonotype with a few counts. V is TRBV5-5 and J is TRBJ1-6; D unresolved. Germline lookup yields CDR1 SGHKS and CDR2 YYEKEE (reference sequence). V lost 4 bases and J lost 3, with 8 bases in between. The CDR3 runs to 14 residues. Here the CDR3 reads CASSRELYNSPLHF. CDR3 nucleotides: TGTGCCAGCAGCCGGGAACTCTATAATTCACCCCTCCACTTT.